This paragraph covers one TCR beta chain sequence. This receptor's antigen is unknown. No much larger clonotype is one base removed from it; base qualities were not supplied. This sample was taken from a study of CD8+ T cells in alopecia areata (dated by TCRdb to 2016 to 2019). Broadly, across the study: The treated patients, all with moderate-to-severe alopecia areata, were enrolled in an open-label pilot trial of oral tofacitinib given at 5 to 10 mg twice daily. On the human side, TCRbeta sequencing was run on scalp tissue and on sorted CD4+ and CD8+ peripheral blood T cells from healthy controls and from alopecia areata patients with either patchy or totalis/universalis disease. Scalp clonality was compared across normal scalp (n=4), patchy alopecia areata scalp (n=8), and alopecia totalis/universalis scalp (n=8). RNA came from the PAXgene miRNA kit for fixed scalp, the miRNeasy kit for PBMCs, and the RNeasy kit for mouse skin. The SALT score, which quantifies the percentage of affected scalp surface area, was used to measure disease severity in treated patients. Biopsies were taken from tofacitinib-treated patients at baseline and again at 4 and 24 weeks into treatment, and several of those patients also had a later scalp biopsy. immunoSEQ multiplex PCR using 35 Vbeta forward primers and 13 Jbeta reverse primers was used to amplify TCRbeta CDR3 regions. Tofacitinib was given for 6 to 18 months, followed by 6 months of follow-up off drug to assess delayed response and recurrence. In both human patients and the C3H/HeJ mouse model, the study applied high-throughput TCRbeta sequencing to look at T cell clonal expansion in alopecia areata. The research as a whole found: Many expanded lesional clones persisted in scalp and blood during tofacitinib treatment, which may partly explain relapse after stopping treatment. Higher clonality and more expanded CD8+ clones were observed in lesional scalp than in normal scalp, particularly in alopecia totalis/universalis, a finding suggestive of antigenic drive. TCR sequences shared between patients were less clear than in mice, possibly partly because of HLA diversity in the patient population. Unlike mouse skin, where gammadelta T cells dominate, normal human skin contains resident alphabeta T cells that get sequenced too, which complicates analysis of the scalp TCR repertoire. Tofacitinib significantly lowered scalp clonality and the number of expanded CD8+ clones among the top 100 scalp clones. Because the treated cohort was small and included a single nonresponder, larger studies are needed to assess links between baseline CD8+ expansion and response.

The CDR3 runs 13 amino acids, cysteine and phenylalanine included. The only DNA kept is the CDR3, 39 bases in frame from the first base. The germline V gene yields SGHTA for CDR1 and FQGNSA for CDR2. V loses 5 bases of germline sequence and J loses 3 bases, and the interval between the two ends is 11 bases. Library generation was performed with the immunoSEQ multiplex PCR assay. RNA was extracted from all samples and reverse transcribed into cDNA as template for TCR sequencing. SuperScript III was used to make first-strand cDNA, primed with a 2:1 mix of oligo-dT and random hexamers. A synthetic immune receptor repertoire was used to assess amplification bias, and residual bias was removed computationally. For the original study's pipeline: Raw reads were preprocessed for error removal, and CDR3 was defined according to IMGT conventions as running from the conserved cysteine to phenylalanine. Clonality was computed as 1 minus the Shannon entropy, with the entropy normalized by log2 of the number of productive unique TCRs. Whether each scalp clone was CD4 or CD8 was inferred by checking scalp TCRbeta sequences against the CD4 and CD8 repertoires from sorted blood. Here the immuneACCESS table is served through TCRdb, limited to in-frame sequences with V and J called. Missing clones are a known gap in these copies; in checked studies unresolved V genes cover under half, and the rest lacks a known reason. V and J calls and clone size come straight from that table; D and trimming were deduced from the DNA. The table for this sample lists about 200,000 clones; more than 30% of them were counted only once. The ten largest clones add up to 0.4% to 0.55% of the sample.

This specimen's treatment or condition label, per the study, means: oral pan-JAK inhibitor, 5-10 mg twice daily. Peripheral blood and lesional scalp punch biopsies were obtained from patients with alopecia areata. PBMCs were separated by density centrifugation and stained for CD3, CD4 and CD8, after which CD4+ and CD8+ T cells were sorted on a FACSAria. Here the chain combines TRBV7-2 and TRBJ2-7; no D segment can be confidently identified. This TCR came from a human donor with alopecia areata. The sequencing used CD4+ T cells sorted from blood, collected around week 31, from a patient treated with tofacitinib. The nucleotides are TGTGCCAGCAGCCCCCCCCAGGTCTACGAGCAGTACTTC. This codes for CASSPPQVYEQYF.